The next 27 T cell receptor beta chains were all read from a single sample in a study of regulatory T cells in long-lasting Graves disease. Each CDR3 protein is one row after TCRdb ran MiXCR on the reads. The profile shows approximately 1,700 distinct CDR3 sequences, about three fifths of them singletons. The TCR library was made from RNA that had been extracted from PBMCs in TRIzol. The sequencing used peripheral blood mononuclear cells (PBMCs), collected with antithyroid drug treatment, in newly diagnosed or persistent Graves disease (not recorded which). These receptors were collected from a human donor with Graves disease.

This clonotype has only a few counts. The V call is TRBV5-4, the J call TRBJ1-1, with no clear D. Trimming pared 3 bases from V and 0 bases from J, leaving 15 bases between. CDR1 is SGHNT and CDR2 is YYREEE in the germline V gene (reference sequence). The CDR3 contains 16 residues. In DNA form, the CDR3 reads TGTGCCAGCAGCTCCGGACGGGCGAACCTGAACACTGAAGCTTTCTTT. Amino acid sequence: CASSSGRANLNTEAFF.

V is TRBV4-2 and J is TRBJ1-2; TRBD1 might be the D (6 bases). Trimming left V 4 bases short and J 0 bases short, with 27 bases between. The CDR3 extends over 20 amino acids. Germline CDR1 LGHNA, CDR2 YNFKEQ. The DNA for the CDR3 is TGTGCCAGCAGCCGTGGGCAGGGGACGTCTAACGACGTGGCTAACTATGGCTACACCTTC. Protein sequence: CASSRGQGTSNDVANYGYTF.

In nucleotides, the CDR3 is TGCGCCAGCAGCCAAATTGCAGCGCCTTTAGGGCGAAACACCGGGGAGCTGTTTTTT. Its protein product is CASSQIAAPLGRNTGELFF. The V gene is TRBV4-1, the J gene TRBJ2-2; D is undetermined. Germline V lookup: CDR1 MGHRA, CDR2 YSYEKL. There are 19 residues in the CDR3. The germline V and J ends were trimmed by 2 bases and 2 bases, with 21 bases remaining between them.

This clonotype was found a few times. V is TRBV24-1 and J is TRBJ2-1, with a tentative D call TRBD1 (5 bases). CDR3 length: 15 residues. V was pared by 1 base and J by 4 bases, with 10 bases between. Germline CDR1 and CDR2: KGHDR and SFDVKD. The CDR3 loop is CATSDFRTGYNEQFF. CDR3 sequence (DNA): TGTGCCACCAGTGATTTCCGTACAGGATACAATGAGCAGTTCTTC.

This clonotype was counted only a few times. The rearrangement links TRBV28 to TRBJ2-5; D might be TRBD1 (5 bases). CDR3 length equals 14 residues. Germline-derived CDR1 and CDR2 are MDHEN and SYDVKM. Trimming removed 7 bases at V and 5 bases at J, with 17 bases between. In DNA form, the CDR3 reads TGTGCCAGCACCCCCATCGCAGGGATGGAGACCCAGTACTTC. Its protein product is CASTPIAGMETQYF.

The rearrangement uses TRBV3-1 and TRBJ1-1, with TRBD1 as a possible D gene (6 bases). Germline CDR1 LGHDT, CDR2 YNNKEL (reference sequence). The V end was cut by 1 base, the J end by 1 base, with 10 bases between. The CDR3 spans 15 residues. Written as DNA, the CDR3 is TGTGCCAGCAGCCAAGGGGGGGCCACGAACACTGAAGCTTTCTTT. Translation: CASSQGGATNTEAFF.

The V and J genes are TRBV9 and TRBJ2-1; 7 nucleotides line up with TRBD1. The length of the CDR3 is 13 residues. The junction had 3 bases not matched to a gene; V was cut back by 4 bases and J by 5 bases. Per germline, CDR1 SGDLS and CDR2 YYNGEE. In nucleotides, the CDR3 is TGTGCCAGCAGCCAGACAGGGAACAATGAGCAGTTCTTC. Residues: CASSQTGNNEQFF.

This sequence joins TRBV2 and TRBJ2-3; D tentatively reads TRBD1 or TRBD2 (7 bases each). V was trimmed by 4 bases and J by 3 bases, leaving 11 bases between them. The germline CDR1 and CDR2 sequences are SNHLY and FYNNEI. CDR3 length: 14 amino acids. CDR3 protein: CASSGQGGTDTQYF. CDR3 bases: TGTGCCAGCAGTGGGCAGGGGGGGACAGATACGCAGTATTTT. The complete variable domain, with remaining parts taken from reference TRBV2 and TRBJ2-3, reads EPEVTQTPSHQVTQMGQEVILRCVPISNHLYFYWYRQILGQKVEFLVSFYNNEISEKSEIFDDQFSVERPDGSNFTLKIRSTKLEDSAMYFCASSGQGGTDTQYFGPGTRLTVL.

The V gene is TRBV7-9, the J gene TRBJ1-1; D gene ambiguous. The CDR3 spans 14 residues. Trimming cost V 5 bases and J 3 bases, with 13 bases left between them. Germline CDR1 is SEHNR and CDR2 is FQNEAQ (reference sequence). For the CDR3, the DNA is TGTGCCAGCAGCCTCGACATGGACCACACTGAAGCTTTCTTT. Translation: CASSLDMDHTEAFF.

This chain connects TRBV2 to TRBJ1-2, with D hard to call. This CDR3 contains 13 residues. Trimming removed 0 bases from V and 1 base from J, with 3 bases in between. Germline lookup yields CDR1 SNHLY and CDR2 FYNNEI. The CDR3: CASSEARNYGYTF. CDR3 in DNA: TGTGCCAGCAGTGAAGCACGTAACTATGGCTACACCTTC. Looking up the rest from reference TRBV2 and TRBJ1-2 gives the full variable domain: EPEVTQTPSHQVTQMGQEVILRCVPISNHLYFYWYRQILGQKVEFLVSFYNNEISEKSEIFDDQFSVERPDGSNFTLKIRSTKLEDSAMYFCASSEARNYGYTFGSGTRLTVV.

The genes are TRBV23-1 and TRBJ2-2; maybe TRBD2 (6 bases). TRBV23-1 falls under the ORF class, with uncertain function. The CDR3 loop spans 15 amino acids. Trimming took off 4 bases at V and 0 bases at J, with 9 bases between the two ends. In DNA, the CDR3 is TGCGCCAGCAGTCCGGGACTCCCGAACACCGGGGAGCTGTTTTTT. It codes for CASSPGLPNTGELFF.

This clonotype showed up just a few times. The chain carries TRBV29-1 and TRBJ2-1; D is perhaps TRBD2 (6 bases). Germline CDR1 SQVTM, CDR2 ANQGSEA. This CDR3 contains 14 residues. V lost 0 bases, J lost 9 bases, and 15 bases lay in between. For the CDR3, the DNA is TGCAGCGTTGAAGAGGGGGAGGTATGGGGTGAGCAGTTCTTC. It specifies CSVEEGEVWGEQFF.

The chain couples TRBV9 to TRBJ2-1; D remains ambiguous. The germline V gene encodes CDR1 SGDLS and CDR2 YYNGEE. V gave up 4 bases and J gave up 0 bases, with 14 bases separating them. The CDR3 length is 16 residues. CDR3 DNA: TGTGCCAGCAGCCCCCGGGTCAGCAGCTCCTACAATGAGCAGTTCTTC. Protein: CASSPRVSSSYNEQFF.

The chain combines TRBV4-1 with TRBJ2-6; D is unclear. In germline, CDR1 is MGHRA, CDR2 YSYEKL. V lost 8 bases and J 0 bases, leaving 14 bases between the germline ends. The CDR3 runs 16 residues. The CDR3 spells CASSQVHLSGANVLTF. In DNA form, the CDR3 reads TGCGCCAGCTCCCAAGTTCATCTCTCTGGGGCCAACGTCCTGACTTTC.

J is TRBJ1-3 and V is TRBV9; D unresolved. Trimming removed 4 bases at V and 2 bases at J, with 10 bases between. The CDR3 has 14 residues. In germline, CDR1 is SGDLS, CDR2 YYNGEE. The CDR3 nucleotides are TGTGCCAGCAGCTTCGAAGAAACTGGAAACACCATATATTTT. Protein: CASSFEETGNTIYF.

The chain has TRBV12-3 or TRBV12-4 and TRBJ1-1, with D possibly TRBD1 on 6 matching bases. V was shortened by 5 bases and J by 5 bases, with 15 bases between the two germline ends. This CDR3 comprises 14 residues. The CDR3 DNA reads as TGTGCCAGCAGTAGGGCGGGGGGCAGTACTGAAGCTTTCTTT. Amino acid sequence: CASSRAGGSTEAFF.

This clonotype has just a few counts. The chain employs TRBV27 and TRBJ2-1; D remains unclear. Germline CDR1 and CDR2: MNHEY and SMNVEV (reference sequence). The CDR3 consists of 14 residues. V lost 0 bases and J 7 bases, leaving 10 bases between the germline ends. The CDR3 bases are TGTGCCAGCAGTTTATCATCCGTCCGAAATGAGCAGTTCTTC. Its translation is CASSLSSVRNEQFF.

The chain recombines TRBV28 with TRBJ2-5; 7 nucleotides match TRBD2. The V segment lost 6 bases and the J segment 5 bases; nucleotides outside the gene matches: 12. CDR1 and CDR2 (germline): MDHEN, SYDVKM. CDR3 length equals 15 residues. The DNA of the CDR3 is TGTGCCAGCAGCCGCTCTGGGAGGGTCCCGGAGACCCAGTACTTC. Translated: CASSRSGRVPETQYF.

The V gene is TRBV11-2, the J gene TRBJ2-3; no reliable D call. The CDR3 consists of 12 residues. Germline-derived CDR1 and CDR2 are SGHAT and FQNNGV. V gave up 3 bases and J gave up 2 bases, with 3 bases separating them. The CDR3 is CASSLITDTQYF. The CDR3 DNA reads as TGTGCCAGCAGCTTGATCACAGATACGCAGTATTTT.

This chain links TRBV20-1 with TRBJ2-7; perhaps TRBD2 as D (6 bases). CDR3 size: 14 residues. Looked up from germline, CDR1 is DFQATT and CDR2 is SNEGSKA (reference sequence). Trimming stripped 6 bases from V and 0 bases from J, with 15 bases between. The CDR3 here is CSAGRQESSYEQYF. In DNA, the CDR3 is TGCAGTGCGGGGAGGCAGGAAAGCTCCTACGAGCAGTACTTC.

This sequence joins TRBV20-1 and TRBJ2-3; D is undetermined. The V end lost 3 bases, the J end lost 5 bases, and 9 bases lay between the germline ends. Per the germline V gene, CDR1 is DFQATT and CDR2 is SNEGSKA (reference sequence). The CDR3 is made up of 12 amino acids. CDR3 bases: TGCAGTGCTAGCGGGCCGGTAGATACGCAGTATTTT. It codes for CSASGPVDTQYF.

The chain is built from TRBV7-9 and TRBJ2-5; D gene uncertain. Germline V gene lookup returns CDR1 SEHNR and CDR2 FQNEAQ (reference sequence). V was trimmed by 6 bases and J by 2 bases, leaving 10 bases between them. This CDR3 is 13 amino acids long. CDR3: CASRLSAQETQYF. DNA of the CDR3: TGTGCCAGCAGATTAAGCGCTCAAGAGACCCAGTACTTC.

The chain carries TRBV27 and TRBJ2-7, with D possibly matching TRBD2 (7 bases). Trimming removed 10 bases at V and 2 bases at J, with 12 bases between. Germline V gives CDR1 MNHEY, CDR2 SMNVEV (reference sequence). This CDR3 spans 12 amino acids. This CDR3 reads CANGGPTYEQYF. CDR3 nucleotides: TGTGCCAACGGGGGGCCCACCTACGAGCAGTACTTC.

This rearrangement joins TRBV10-3 to TRBJ1-5, with a possible D match to TRBD1 (5 bases). The CDR3 is made up of 14 amino acids. Germline V gene lookup returns CDR1 ENHRY and CDR2 SYGVKD. V gave up 0 bases and J gave up 7 bases, with 10 bases separating them. CDR3 amino acids: CAISESSGNQPQHF. CDR3 nucleotide sequence: TGTGCCATCAGTGAGTCTTCAGGGAACCAGCCCCAGCATTTT.

This clonotype was seen only a few times. The chain links TRBV3-1 to TRBJ2-2, with D perhaps matching TRBD2 (5 bases). The CDR3 runs 14 residues. Germline V gene sequence: CDR1 LGHDT, CDR2 YNNKEL (reference sequence). V lost 4 bases to trimming and J lost 1 base, with 7 bases between them. The CDR3 DNA reads as TGTGCCAGCAGCCGGGGAGTGAACACCGGGGAGCTGTTTTTT. Translation gives CASSRGVNTGELFF.

This clonotype was counted between two and nine times. This chain uses TRBV2 with TRBJ2-7; no firm D call. The V end lost 5 bases, the J end lost 7 bases, and 18 bases lay between the germline ends. The CDR3 extends over 14 amino acids. Germline-derived CDR1 and CDR2 are SNHLY and FYNNEI. In nucleotides, the CDR3 is TGTGCCAGCAGTAGGGAAAAACGGGCGGCGGAGCAGTACTTC. This encodes CASSREKRAAEQYF.

This clonotype was recorded once. The chain joins TRBV20-1 to TRBJ1-2; D gene uncertain. CDR1 and CDR2 from the germline V gene are DFQATT and SNEGSKA (reference sequence). Trimming left V 2 bases short and J 4 bases short, with 11 bases between. This CDR3 is built from 13 residues. The CDR3 region has the DNA TGCAGTGCTAGATACGAGGGAACCTATGGCTACACCTTC. Translation: CSARYEGTYGYTF.